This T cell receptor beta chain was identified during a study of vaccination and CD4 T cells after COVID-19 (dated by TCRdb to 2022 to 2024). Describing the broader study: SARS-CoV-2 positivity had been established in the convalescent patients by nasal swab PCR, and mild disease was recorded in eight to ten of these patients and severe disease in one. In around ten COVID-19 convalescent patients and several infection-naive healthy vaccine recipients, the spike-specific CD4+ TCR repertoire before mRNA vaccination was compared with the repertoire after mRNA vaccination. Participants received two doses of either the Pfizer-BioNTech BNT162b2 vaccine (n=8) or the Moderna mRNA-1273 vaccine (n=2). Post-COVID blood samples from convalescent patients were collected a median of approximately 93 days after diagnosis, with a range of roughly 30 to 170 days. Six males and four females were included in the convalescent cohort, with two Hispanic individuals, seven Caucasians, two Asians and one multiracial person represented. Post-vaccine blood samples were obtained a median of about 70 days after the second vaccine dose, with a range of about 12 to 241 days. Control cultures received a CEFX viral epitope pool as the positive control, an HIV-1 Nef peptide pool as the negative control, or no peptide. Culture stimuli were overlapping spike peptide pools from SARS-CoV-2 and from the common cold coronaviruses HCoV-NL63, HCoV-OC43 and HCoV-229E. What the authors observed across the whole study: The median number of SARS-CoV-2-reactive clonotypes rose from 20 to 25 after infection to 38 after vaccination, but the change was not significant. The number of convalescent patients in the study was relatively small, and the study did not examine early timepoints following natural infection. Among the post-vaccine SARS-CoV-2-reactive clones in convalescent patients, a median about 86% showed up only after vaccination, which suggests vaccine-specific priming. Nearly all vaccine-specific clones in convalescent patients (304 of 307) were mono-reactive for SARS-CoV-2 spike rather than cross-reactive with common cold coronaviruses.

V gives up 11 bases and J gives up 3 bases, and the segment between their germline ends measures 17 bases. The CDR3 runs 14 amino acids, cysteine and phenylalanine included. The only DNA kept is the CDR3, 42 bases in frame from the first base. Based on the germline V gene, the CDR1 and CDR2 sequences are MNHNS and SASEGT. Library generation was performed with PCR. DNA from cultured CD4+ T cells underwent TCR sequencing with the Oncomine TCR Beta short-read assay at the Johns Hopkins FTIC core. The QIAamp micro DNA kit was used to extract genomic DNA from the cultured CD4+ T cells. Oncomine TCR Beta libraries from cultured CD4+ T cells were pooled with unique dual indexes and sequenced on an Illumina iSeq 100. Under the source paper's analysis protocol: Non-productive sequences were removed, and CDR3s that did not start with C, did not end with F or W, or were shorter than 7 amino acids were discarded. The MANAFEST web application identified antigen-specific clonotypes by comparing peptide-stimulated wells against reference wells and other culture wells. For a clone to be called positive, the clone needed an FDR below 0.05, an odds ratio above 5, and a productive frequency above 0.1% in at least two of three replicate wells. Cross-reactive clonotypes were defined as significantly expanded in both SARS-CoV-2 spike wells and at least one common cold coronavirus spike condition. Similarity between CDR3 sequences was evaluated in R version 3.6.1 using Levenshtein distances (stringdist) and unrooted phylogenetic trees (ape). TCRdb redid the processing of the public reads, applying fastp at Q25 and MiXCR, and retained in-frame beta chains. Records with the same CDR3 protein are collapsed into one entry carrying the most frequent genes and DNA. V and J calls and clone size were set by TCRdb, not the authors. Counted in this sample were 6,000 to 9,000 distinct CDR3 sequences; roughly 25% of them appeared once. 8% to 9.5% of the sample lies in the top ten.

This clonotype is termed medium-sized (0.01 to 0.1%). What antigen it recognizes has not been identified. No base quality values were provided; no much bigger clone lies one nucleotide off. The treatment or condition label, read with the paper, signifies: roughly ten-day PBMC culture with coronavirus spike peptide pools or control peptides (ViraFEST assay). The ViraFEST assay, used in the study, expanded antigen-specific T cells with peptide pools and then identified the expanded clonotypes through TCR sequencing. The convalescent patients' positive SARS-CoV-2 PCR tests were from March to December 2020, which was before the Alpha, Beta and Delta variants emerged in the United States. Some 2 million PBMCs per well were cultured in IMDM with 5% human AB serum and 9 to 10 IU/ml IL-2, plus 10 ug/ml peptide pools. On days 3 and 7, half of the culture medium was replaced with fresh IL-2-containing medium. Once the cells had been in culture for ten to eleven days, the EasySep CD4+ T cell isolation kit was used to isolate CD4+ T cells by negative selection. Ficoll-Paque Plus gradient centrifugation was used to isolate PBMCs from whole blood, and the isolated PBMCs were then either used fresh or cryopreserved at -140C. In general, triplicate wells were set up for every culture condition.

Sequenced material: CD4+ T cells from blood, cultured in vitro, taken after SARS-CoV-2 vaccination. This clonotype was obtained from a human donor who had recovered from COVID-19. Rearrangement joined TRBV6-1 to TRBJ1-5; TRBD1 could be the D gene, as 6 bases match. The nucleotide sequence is TGTGCCTCTTCACAGTGGGGGGCCAATCAGCCCCAGCATTTT. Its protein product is CASSQWGANQPQHF.